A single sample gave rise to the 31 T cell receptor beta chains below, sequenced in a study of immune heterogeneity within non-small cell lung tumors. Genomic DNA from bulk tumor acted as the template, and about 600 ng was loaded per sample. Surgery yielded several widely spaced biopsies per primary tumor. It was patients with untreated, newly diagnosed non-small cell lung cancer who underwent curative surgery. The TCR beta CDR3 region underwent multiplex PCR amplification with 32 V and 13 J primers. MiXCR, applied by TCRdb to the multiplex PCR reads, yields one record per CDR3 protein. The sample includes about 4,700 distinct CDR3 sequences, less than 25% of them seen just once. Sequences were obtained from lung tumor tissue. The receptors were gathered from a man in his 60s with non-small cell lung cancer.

DNA of the CDR3: TGTGCCAGCAGTCAGACGAGAGCCACTGAAGCTTTCTTT. This sequence encodes CASSQTRATEAFF. The genes are TRBV6-1 and TRBJ1-1; D is unclear. The germline V and J ends were trimmed by 5 bases and 4 bases, with 11 bases remaining between them. Germline V gives CDR1 MNHNS, CDR2 SASEGT. The CDR3 consists of 13 residues.

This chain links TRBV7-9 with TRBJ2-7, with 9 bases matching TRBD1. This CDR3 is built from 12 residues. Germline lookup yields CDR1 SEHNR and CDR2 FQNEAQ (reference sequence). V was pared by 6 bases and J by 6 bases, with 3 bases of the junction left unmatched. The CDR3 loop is CASRADRGEQYF. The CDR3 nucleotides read TGTGCCAGCAGGGCGGACAGGGGCGAGCAGTACTTC.

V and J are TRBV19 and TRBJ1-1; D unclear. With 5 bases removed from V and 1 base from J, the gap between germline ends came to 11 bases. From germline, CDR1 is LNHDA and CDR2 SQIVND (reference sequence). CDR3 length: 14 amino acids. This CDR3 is CASSPPGWNTEAFF. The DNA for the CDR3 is TGTGCCAGTAGTCCCCCCGGTTGGAACACTGAAGCTTTCTTT.

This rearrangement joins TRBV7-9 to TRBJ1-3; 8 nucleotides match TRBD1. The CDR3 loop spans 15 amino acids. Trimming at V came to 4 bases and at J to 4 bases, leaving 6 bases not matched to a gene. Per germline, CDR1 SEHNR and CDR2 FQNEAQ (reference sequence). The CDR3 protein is CASSSTGVLGNTIYF. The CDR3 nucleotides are TGTGCCAGCAGCTCGACAGGGGTATTGGGAAACACCATATATTTT.

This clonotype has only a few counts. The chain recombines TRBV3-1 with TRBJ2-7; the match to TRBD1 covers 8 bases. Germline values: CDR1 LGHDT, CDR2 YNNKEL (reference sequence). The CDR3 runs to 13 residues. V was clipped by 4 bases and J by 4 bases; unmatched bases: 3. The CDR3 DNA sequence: TGTGCCAGCAGCCCACGGGACAGGTACGAGCAGTACTTC. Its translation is CASSPRDRYEQYF.

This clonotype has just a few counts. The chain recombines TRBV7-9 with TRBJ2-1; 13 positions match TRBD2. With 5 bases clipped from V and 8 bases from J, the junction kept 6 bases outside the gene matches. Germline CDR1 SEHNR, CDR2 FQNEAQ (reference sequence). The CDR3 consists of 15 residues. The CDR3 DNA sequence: TGTGCCAGCAGCGGGACTAGCGGGAACCTCCATGAGCAGTTCTTC. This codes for CASSGTSGNLHEQFF.

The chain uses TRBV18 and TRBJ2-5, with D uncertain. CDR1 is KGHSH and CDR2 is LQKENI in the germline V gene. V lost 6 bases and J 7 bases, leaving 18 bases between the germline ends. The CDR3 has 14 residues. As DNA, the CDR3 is TGTGCCAGCTCGTCCCCAGGCGGCCCGGGGACCCAGTACTTC. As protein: CASSSPGGPGTQYF.

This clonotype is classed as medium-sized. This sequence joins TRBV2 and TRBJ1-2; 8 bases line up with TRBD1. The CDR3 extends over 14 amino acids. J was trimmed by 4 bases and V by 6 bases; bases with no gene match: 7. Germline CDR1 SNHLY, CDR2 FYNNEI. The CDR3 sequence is CASRYRTGTYGYTF. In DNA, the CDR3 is TGTGCCAGCAGGTACCGGACAGGGACCTATGGCTACACCTTC.

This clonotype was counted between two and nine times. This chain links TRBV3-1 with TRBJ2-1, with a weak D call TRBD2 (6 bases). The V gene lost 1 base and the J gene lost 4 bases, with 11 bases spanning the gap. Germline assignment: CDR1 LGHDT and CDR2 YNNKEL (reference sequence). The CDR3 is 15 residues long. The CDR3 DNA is TGTGCCAGCAGCCAAGGTAGCGGAACGTACAATGAGCAGTTCTTC. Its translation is CASSQGSGTYNEQFF.

CDR3 sequence (DNA): TGCAGTGCTAAATCGCTTCCCCCGTGGGGGGCAAGAAATGAAGCTTTCTTT. It yields the protein CSAKSLPPWGARNEAFF. This chain uses TRBV20-1 with TRBJ1-1, with a weak D call TRBD1 (6 bases). V was trimmed by 4 bases and J by 7 bases, leaving 28 bases between them. CDR3 length: 17 amino acids. CDR1 and CDR2 from the germline V gene are DFQATT and SNEGSKA (reference sequence).

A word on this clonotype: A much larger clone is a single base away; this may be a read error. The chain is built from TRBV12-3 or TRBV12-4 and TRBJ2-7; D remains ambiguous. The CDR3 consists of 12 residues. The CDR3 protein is CASGRLAYEQNF. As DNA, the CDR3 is TGTGCCAGCGGACGGTTAGCCTACGAGCAGAACTTC.

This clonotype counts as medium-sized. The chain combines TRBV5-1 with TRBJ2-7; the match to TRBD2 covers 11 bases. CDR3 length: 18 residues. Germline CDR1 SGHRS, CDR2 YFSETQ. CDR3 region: CAYVSIGRVAGGTYEQYF. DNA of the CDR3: TGCGCTTACGTGAGTATAGGTAGGGTAGCGGGGGGGACCTACGAGCAGTACTTC.

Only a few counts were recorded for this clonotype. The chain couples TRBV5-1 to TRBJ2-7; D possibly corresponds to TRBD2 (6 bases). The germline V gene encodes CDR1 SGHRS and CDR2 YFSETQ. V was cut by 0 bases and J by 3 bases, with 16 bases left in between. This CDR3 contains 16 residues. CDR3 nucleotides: TGCGCCAGCAGCTTGGAGGATCGCGGGGCGGGCTACGAGCAGTACTTC. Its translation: CASSLEDRGAGYEQYF.

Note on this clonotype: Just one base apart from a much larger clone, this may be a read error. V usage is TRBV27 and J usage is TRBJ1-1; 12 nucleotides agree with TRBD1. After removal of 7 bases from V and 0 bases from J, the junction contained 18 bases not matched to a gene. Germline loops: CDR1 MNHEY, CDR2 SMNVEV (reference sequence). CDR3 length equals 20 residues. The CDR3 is CASMPHSGTGGGGMNTEAFF. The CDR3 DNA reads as TGTGCCAGCATGCCCCACTCCGGGACAGGGGGCGGGGGCATGAACACTGAAGCTTTCTTT.

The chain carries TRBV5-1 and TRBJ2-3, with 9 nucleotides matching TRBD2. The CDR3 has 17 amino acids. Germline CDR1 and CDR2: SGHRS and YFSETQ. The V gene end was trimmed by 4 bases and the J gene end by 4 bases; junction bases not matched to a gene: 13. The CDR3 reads CASSARLAGVGADTQYF. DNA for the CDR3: TGCGCCAGCAGCGCTCGCTTAGCGGGAGTTGGCGCAGATACGCAGTATTTT. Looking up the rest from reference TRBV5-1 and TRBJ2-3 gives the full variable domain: KAGVTQTPRYLIKTRGQQVTLSCSPISGHRSVSWYQQTPGQGLQFLFEYFSETQRNKGNFPGRFSGRQFSNSRSEMNVSTLELGDSALYLCASSARLAGVGADTQYFGPGTRLTVL.

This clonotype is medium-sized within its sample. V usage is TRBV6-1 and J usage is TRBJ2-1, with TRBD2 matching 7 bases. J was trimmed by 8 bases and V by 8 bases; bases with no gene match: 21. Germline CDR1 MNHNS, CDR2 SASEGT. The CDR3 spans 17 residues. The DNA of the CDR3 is TGTGCCAGCTTTAGTCCAGGCGGGAGACGGGAAAGGGATGAGCAGTTCTTC. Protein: CASFSPGGRRERDEQFF.

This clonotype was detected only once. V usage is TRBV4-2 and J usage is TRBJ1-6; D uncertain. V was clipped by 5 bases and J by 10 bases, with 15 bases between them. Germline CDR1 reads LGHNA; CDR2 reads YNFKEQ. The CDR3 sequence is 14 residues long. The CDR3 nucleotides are TGTGCCAGCAGCGGAATGGTTCTGGGGTCACCCCTCCACTTT. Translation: CASSGMVLGSPLHF.

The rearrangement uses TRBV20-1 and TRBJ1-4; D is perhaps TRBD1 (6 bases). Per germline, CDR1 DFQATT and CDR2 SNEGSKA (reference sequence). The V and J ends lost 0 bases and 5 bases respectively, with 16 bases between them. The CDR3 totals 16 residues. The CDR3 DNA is TGCAGTGCTAGAGATCAGTGGGGGCCTGACAATGAAAAACTGTTTTTT. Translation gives CSARDQWGPDNEKLFF.

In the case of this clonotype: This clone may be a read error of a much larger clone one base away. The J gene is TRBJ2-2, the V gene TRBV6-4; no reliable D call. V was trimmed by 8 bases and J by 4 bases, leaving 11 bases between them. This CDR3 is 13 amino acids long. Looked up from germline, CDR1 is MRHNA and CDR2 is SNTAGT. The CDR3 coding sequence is TGTGCCAGCTCGGACGGTTTCACCGGGGAGCTGTTTTTT. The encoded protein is CASSDGFTGELFF.

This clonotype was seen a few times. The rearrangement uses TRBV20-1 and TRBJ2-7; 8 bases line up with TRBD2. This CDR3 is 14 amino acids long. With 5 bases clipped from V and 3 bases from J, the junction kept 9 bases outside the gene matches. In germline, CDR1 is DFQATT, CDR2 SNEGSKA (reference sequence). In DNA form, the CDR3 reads TGCAGTGCTGATGTGGCGGGAGGAGACTACGAGCAGTACTTC. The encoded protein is CSADVAGGDYEQYF.

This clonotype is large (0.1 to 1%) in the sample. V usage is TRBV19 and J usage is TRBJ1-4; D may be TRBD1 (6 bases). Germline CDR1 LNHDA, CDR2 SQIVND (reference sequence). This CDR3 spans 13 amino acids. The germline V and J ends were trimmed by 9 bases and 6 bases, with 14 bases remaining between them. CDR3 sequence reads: CASRIWTDEKLFF. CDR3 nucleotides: TGTGCCAGCCGTATTTGGACAGATGAAAAACTGTTTTTT.

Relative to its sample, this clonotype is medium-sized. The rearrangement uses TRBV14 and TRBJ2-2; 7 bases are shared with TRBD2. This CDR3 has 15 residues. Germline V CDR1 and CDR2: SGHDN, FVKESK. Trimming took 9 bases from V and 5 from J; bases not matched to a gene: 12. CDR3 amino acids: CASNKGLFSTGELFF. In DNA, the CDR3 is TGTGCCAGTAACAAGGGACTATTCTCAACCGGGGAGCTGTTTTTT.

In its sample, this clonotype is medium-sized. The CDR3 is CASSFGGTGELFF. The CDR3 coding sequence is TGTGCCAGCAGTTTCGGGGGCACCGGGGAGCTGTTTTTT. The chain recombines TRBV27 with TRBJ2-2; a possible D gene is TRBD2 (6 bases). The CDR3 consists of 13 residues. Germline lookup yields CDR1 MNHEY and CDR2 SMNVEV (reference sequence). The V and J ends lost 3 bases and 4 bases respectively, with 6 bases between them.

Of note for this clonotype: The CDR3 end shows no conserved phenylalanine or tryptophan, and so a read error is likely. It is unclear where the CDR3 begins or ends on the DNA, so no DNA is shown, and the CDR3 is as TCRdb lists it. Here the CDR3 reads CAYVSIGRVAGGTYEQYFGP. The chain joins TRBV5-1 to TRBJ2-3; the D call of TRBD2 is as the table states it, not checked on the DNA. The CDR3 contains 20 residues when both ends are counted. Looked up from germline, CDR1 is SGHRS and CDR2 is YFSETQ.

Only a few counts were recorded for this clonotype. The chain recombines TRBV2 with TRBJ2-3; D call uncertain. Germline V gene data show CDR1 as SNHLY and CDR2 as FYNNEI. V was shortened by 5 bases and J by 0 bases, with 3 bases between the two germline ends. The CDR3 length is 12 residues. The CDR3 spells CASSPSTDTQYF. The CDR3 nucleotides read TGTGCCAGCAGTCCCAGCACAGATACGCAGTATTTT. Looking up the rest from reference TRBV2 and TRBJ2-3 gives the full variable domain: EPEVTQTPSHQVTQMGQEVILRCVPISNHLYFYWYRQILGQKVEFLVSFYNNEISEKSEIFDDQFSVERPDGSNFTLKIRSTKLEDSAMYFCASSPSTDTQYFGPGTRLTVL.

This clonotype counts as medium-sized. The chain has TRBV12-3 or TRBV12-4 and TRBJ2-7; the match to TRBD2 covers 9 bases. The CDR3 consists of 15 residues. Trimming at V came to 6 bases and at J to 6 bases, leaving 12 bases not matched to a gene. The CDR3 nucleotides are TGTGCCAGCAGCCCAGGGGTTAGCGGGAGAGGCGAGCAGTACTTC. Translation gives CASSPGVSGRGEQYF.

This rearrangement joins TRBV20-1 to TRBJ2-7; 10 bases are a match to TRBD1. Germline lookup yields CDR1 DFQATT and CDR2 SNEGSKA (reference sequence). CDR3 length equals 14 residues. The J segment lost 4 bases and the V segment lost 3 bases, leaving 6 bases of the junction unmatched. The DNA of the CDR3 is TGCAGTGCTAGCTGCGGGACAGGGGATTACGAGCAGTACTTC. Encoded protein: CSASCGTGDYEQYF.

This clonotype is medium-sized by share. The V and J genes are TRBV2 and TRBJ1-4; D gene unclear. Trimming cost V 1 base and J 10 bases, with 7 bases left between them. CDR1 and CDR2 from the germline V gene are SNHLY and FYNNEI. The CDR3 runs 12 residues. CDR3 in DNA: TGTGCCAGCAGTGAAGGCGGTGGAAAACTGTTTTTT. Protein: CASSEGGGKLFF.

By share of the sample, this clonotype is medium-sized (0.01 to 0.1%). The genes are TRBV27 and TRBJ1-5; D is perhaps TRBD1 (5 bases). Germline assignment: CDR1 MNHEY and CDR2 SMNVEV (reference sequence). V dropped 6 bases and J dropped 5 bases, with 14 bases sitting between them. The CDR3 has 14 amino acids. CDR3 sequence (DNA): TGTGCCAGCAGGCCGACCCGGGGCGATCAGCCCCAGCATTTT. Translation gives CASRPTRGDQPQHF.

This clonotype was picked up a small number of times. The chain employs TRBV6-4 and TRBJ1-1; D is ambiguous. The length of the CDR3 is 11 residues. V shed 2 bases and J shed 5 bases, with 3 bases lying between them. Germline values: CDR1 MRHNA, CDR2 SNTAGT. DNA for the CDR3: TGTGCCAGCAGTGACAGGACTGAAGCTTTCTTT. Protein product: CASSDRTEAFF.

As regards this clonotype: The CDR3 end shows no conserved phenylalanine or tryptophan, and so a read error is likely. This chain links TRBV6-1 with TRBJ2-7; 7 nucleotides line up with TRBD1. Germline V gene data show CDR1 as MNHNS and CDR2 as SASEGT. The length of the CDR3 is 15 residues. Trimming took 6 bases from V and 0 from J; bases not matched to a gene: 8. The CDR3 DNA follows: TGTGCCAGCAGCCCGGCGCAGGGGGACTCCTACGAGCAGTACCTC. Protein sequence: CASSPAQGDSYEQYL.